Below, 19 T cell receptor beta chains from the same sample are listed, as sequenced in a study of T-cell reconstitution after alpha-beta-depleted transplantation in children. Unique molecular identifiers were incorporated into the prepared TCRbeta library. TCRdb analysed the PCR reads with MiXCR anew, one entry per CDR3 protein. The data hold 300,000 to 400,000 distinct CDR3 sequences, with approximately 23% observed a single time. Material: PBMCs, mostly from graft donor cells, obtained 180 days after TCRalphabeta/CD19-depleted stem cell transplant. All receptors derive from a male patient younger than 18 who had a stem cell transplant for acute lymphoblastic leukemia, so the T cells may come from the graft donor.

This clonotype was recorded a few times. This chain joins TRBV7-9 and TRBJ2-7; TRBD2 matches 11 bases. Germline CDR1 is SEHNR and CDR2 is FQNEAQ (reference sequence). The CDR3 length is 16 residues. Losses at the gene ends were 3 bases for V and 4 bases for J; bases not matched to a gene: 8. CDR3 sequence: CASSLGMTSGIYEQYF. DNA for the CDR3: TGTGCCAGCAGCTTGGGGATGACTAGCGGGATTTACGAGCAGTACTTC.

This chain uses TRBV4-1 with TRBJ2-1; D not certain. CDR1 and CDR2 from the germline V gene are MGHRA and YSYEKL. The CDR3 runs 18 residues. The V end lost 0 bases, the J end lost 0 bases, and 15 bases lay between the germline ends. This chain's CDR3 is CASSQDDLELSSYNEQFF. The CDR3 nucleotides are TGCGCCAGCAGCCAAGATGATTTGGAGCTAAGCTCCTACAATGAGCAGTTCTTC.

This clonotype was observed a few times. The CDR3: CSADPRITYGYTF. For the CDR3, the DNA is TGCAGTGCAGACCCCCGTATTACCTATGGCTACACCTTC. The chain links TRBV20-1 to TRBJ1-2; D unresolved. Per germline, CDR1 DFQATT and CDR2 SNEGSKA (reference sequence). Trimming cost V 6 bases and J 4 bases, with 15 bases left between them. This CDR3 is built from 13 residues.

This clonotype occurred many times. J is TRBJ1-1 and V is TRBV3-1; D is undetermined. The V gene's germline CDR1 is LGHDT and CDR2 YNNKEL (reference sequence). Trimming took 2 bases from V and 1 from J, leaving 5 bases between them. The CDR3 is made up of 13 amino acids. CDR3 in DNA: TGTGCCAGCAGCCAACTGAAGAACACTGAAGCTTTCTTT. Residues: CASSQLKNTEAFF.

This chain connects TRBV6-5 to TRBJ2-2, with 7 bases lining up with TRBD2. Germline V gene sequence: CDR1 MNHEY, CDR2 SVGAGI. The CDR3 sequence is 18 residues long. Trimming cost V 2 bases and J 4 bases; bases outside gene matches: 13. The chain's CDR3 is CASSYPPGLVRGTGELFF. The CDR3 coding sequence is TGTGCCAGCAGTTACCCACCTGGACTAGTCCGAGGCACCGGGGAGCTGTTTTTT.

The J gene is TRBJ2-3, the V gene TRBV12-3 or TRBV12-4, with TRBD1 as a possible D gene (6 bases). The CDR3 loop spans 17 amino acids. The V and J ends lost 6 bases and 0 bases respectively, with 19 bases between them. CDR3 residues: CASSLLLQGISTDTQYF. DNA for the CDR3: TGTGCCAGCAGCCTTCTCCTGCAGGGGATTAGCACAGATACGCAGTATTTT.

The gene calls are TRBV10-1 and TRBJ2-7, with D maybe TRBD1 (5 bases). Trimming took 2 bases from V and 0 from J, leaving 14 bases between them. This CDR3 region has 16 residues. Germline CDR1 and CDR2: WNHNN and SYGVQD (reference sequence). The CDR3 is CASSEHELGASYEQYF. CDR3 nucleotides: TGCGCCAGCAGTGAGCACGAACTTGGGGCCTCCTACGAGCAGTACTTC.

The rearrangement links TRBV18 to TRBJ1-5; 9 bases match TRBD1. V was pared by 1 base and J by 5 bases, with 0 bases of the junction left unmatched. CDR1 and CDR2 from the germline V gene are KGHSH and LQKENI. This CDR3 has 14 amino acids. As DNA, the CDR3 is TGTGCCAGCTCACCACGACAGGGGGATCAGCCCCAGCATTTT. It is translated as CASSPRQGDQPQHF.

As DNA, the CDR3 is TGTGCCAGCAGCTTAAGGGACTCACGGCAGTATTTT. Its protein is CASSLRDSRQYF. The V and J genes are TRBV7-3 and TRBJ2-3; D is perhaps TRBD2 (6 bases). Germline V gene sequence: CDR1 SGHTA, CDR2 FQGTGA. V was pared by 1 base and J by 11 bases, with 10 bases between. This CDR3 has 12 amino acids.

This clonotype has more than one count but fewer than ten. The chain employs TRBV20-1 and TRBJ2-1, with no clear D. CDR3 size: 11 residues. V lost 3 bases to trimming and J lost 12 bases, with 12 bases between them. Germline-derived CDR1 and CDR2 are DFQATT and SNEGSKA (reference sequence). The CDR3 coding sequence is TGCAGTGCTAGCCGGCAACCGGGGCAGTTCTTC. It translates to CSASRQPGQFF.

The chain carries TRBV24-1 and TRBJ2-2, with D tentatively TRBD1 or TRBD2 (5 bases each). Germline assignment: CDR1 KGHDR and CDR2 SFDVKD. V shed 3 bases and J shed 1 base, with 17 bases lying between them. The CDR3 spans 18 residues. CDR3 nucleotides: TGTGCCACCAGTGATCCCTTTCCGGGGCCGATGAACACCGGGGAGCTGTTTTTT. This encodes CATSDPFPGPMNTGELFF.

This clonotype has more than one count but fewer than ten. V usage is TRBV29-1 and J usage is TRBJ2-7; TRBD1 might be the D (6 bases). The V gene lost 3 bases and the J gene lost 2 bases, with 17 bases spanning the gap. The germline gives CDR1 SQVTM, CDR2 ANQGSEA. The CDR3 extends over 15 amino acids. The chain's CDR3 is CSVEWTETVPYEQYF. The CDR3 nucleotides read TGCAGCGTTGAGTGGACAGAAACTGTTCCCTACGAGCAGTACTTC.

The gene calls are TRBV7-6 and TRBJ1-3; 7 bases are shared with TRBD1. The CDR3 runs to 19 residues. Germline loops: CDR1 SGHVS, CDR2 FNYEAQ. V gave up 2 bases and J gave up 2 bases; unmatched junction bases: 15. The CDR3 coding sequence is TGTGCCAGCAGCTTAATTCAACTCGGGACAGCCTACGCTGGAAACACCATATATTTT. Amino acids: CASSLIQLGTAYAGNTIYF.

The sample holds a few counts of this clonotype. This chain uses TRBV3-1 with TRBJ2-6; 8 bases map to TRBD1. The germline gives CDR1 LGHDT, CDR2 YNNKEL (reference sequence). The CDR3 has 18 amino acids. J was trimmed by 2 bases and V by 1 base; bases with no gene match: 7. The CDR3 here is CASSQGQGPLTGANVLTF. DNA for the CDR3: TGTGCCAGCAGCCAAGGACAGGGGCCTCTAACTGGGGCCAACGTCCTGACTTTC.

This clonotype has just a few counts. The chain recombines TRBV20-1 with TRBJ2-2; D possibly corresponds to TRBD2 (6 bases). From germline, CDR1 is DFQATT and CDR2 SNEGSKA (reference sequence). The CDR3 covers 14 residues. Trimming shortened V by 3 bases and J by 4 bases, and 12 bases separated the two germline ends. CDR3 amino acids: CSASGGSGTGELFF. The CDR3 bases are TGCAGTGCTAGCGGAGGGAGTGGCACCGGGGAGCTGTTTTTT.

The sample holds a few counts of this clonotype. The rearrangement links TRBV29-1 to TRBJ1-2; a possible D gene is TRBD1 (5 bases). Trimming pared 7 bases from V and 14 bases from J, leaving 17 bases between. Germline CDR1 reads SQVTM; CDR2 reads ANQGSEA. This CDR3 has 10 residues. The CDR3 loop reads CSAFTGLSTF. The CDR3 region has the DNA TGCAGCGCCTTCACAGGCCTATCGACCTTC.

This clonotype has a handful of counts. The chain is built from TRBV5-1 and TRBJ2-2; TRBD1 aligns across 11 bases. Trimming removed 4 bases from V and 1 base from J; junction bases left unmatched: 9. CDR1 SGHRS and CDR2 YFSETQ come from the germline V gene. The CDR3 sequence is 18 residues long. Written as DNA, the CDR3 is TGCGCCAGCAGCGTGGGGGACAGGGGGGGTAAGAACACCGGGGAGCTGTTTTTT. This sequence encodes CASSVGDRGGKNTGELFF.

This clonotype has more than one count but fewer than ten. The V call is TRBV18, the J call TRBJ2-1; 7 nucleotides align to TRBD1. Germline values: CDR1 KGHSH, CDR2 LQKENI. The CDR3 is made up of 11 amino acids. V lost 6 bases, J lost 8 bases, and 1 base stayed unmatched. CDR3 region: CASSDRDEQFF. The CDR3 nucleotides read TGTGCCAGCTCCGACAGGGATGAGCAGTTCTTC.

There are a few counts of this clonotype. This chain links TRBV6-1 with TRBJ1-5; unclear D gene. Trimming took 8 bases from V and 4 from J, leaving 15 bases between them. The germline CDR1 and CDR2 sequences are MNHNS and SASEGT. This CDR3 comprises 14 residues. The CDR3 is CASRAWEGNQPQHF. The CDR3 bases are TGTGCCAGCCGCGCCTGGGAAGGGAATCAGCCCCAGCATTTT.